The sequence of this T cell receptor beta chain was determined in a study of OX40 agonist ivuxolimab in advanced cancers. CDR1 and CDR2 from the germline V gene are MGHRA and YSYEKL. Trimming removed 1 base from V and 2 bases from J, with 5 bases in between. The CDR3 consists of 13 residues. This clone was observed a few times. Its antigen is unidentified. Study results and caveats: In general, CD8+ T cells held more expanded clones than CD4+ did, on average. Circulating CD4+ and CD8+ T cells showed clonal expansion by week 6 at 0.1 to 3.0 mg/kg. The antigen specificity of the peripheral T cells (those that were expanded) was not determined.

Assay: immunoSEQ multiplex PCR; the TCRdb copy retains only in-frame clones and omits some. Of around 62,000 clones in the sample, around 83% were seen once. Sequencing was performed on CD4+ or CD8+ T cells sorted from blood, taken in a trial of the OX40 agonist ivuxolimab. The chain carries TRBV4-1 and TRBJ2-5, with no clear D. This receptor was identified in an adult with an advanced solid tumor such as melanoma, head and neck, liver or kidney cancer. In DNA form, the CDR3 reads TGCGCCAGCAGCCAAGTGTCTCAAGAGACCCAGTACTTC. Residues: CASSQVSQETQYF.